This TCR beta chain was observed in a study of response to subunit inactivated influenza vaccine. This clonotype appeared a few times. TCRdb re-called the RT-PCR reads with MiXCR, one entry per CDR3 protein. The repertoire holds 650,000 to 850,000 distinct CDR3 sequences, with approximately 15% as singletons. The CDR3 has 14 amino acids. With 5 bases clipped from V and 8 bases from J, the junction kept 9 bases outside the gene matches. Germline V gene data show CDR1 as SGHTA and CDR2 as FQGNSA. Material: PBMCs from blood, obtained 14 to 15 days before vaccination. This chain connects TRBV7-2 to TRBJ2-1, with TRBD1 matching over 7 bases. This sequence was found in a man aged 50 to 60 who received an inactivated influenza vaccine. CDR3 sequence reads: CASSPSTGKHEQFF. The CDR3 DNA is TGTGCCAGCAGCCCCTCGACAGGGAAGCATGAGCAGTTCTTC.